The text below deals with one T cell receptor beta chain. Its target is unknown. Germline V gives CDR1 SQVTM, CDR2 ANQGSEA. The V gene lost 4 bases and the J gene lost 10 bases, with 23 bases spanning the gap. This CDR3 region has 15 residues. This sample is drawn from a study of cytomegalovirus exposure and HLA in healthy donors. Both 60 Vbeta primers and 13 Jbeta primers went into the PCR. Measured with immunoSEQ multiplex PCR; TCRdb has only the in-frame clones, and not every one. Its clone listing holds approximately 96,000 clones. Study observations and caveats: Analysis was performed later, and it showed HLA-associated TCR beta chains to be more clonally expanded than equally common others. By a later analysis, the bulk of CMV-associated TCR beta chains appeared HLA-restricted.

Sequenced material: PBMCs. The chain recombines TRBV29-1 with TRBJ2-1, with D perhaps matching TRBD1 (6 bases). The clonotype was recovered from a girl between 10 and 17 years old in good health and CMV-seropositive. CDR3 sequence: CSVGKGVTSIGEQFF. DNA for the CDR3: TGCAGCGTTGGGAAGGGGGTAACCTCTATTGGGGAGCAGTTCTTC.